This T cell receptor beta chain is from a study of T cells after yellow fever vaccination. There are many counts of this clonotype. The V and J ends lost 6 bases and 8 bases respectively, with 10 bases between them. CDR1 is MNHEY and CDR2 is SVGAGI in the germline V gene. The CDR3 runs to 11 residues. In TCRdb, the 5' RACE reads were re-called with MiXCR into one record per CDR3 protein. Here the sample spans under 300,000 distinct CDR3 sequences, over 10% being singletons. The J gene is TRBJ1-1, the V gene TRBV6-5; weak D call: TRBD1 (5 bases). The sequence came from a man aged 25 to 40 who received the YFV17D yellow fever vaccine. The sequencing here drew on CD4+ T cells sorted from PBMCs, taken 45 days after the yellow fever booster vaccination. The DNA of the CDR3 is TGTGCCAGCAGCTACAGGCGAGAAGCTTTCTTT. It specifies CASSYRREAFF.